One and the same sample provided the 28 T cell receptor beta chains below, sequenced in a study of blood T cell repertoires in COVID-19. Assay: immunoSEQ multiplex PCR; the TCRdb copy retains only in-frame clones and omits some. This table holds 180,000 or so clones, over 75% found once. The sequencing sample was made of PBMCs or T cells enriched from blood (not recorded which). Source of these receptors: a woman aged 18-29 years who had recovered from COVID-19.

This clone was seen once. This chain connects TRBV6-5 to TRBJ1-6, with 7 bases fitting TRBD1. With 5 bases clipped from V and 15 bases from J, the junction kept 7 bases outside the gene matches. Looked up from germline, CDR1 is MNHEY and CDR2 is SVGAGI. The CDR3 sequence is 12 residues long. The CDR3 DNA follows: TGTGCCAGCAGTCAACCAAACAGGGGCCTCCACTTT. Its translation is CASSQPNRGLHF.

The rearrangement joins TRBV7-8 to TRBJ2-3, with 10 bases matching TRBD1. V trimming: 5 bases; J trimming: 0 bases; junction bases outside the gene matches: 14. Looked up from germline, CDR1 is SGHVS and CDR2 is FQNEAQ. The CDR3 sequence is 19 residues long. Written as DNA, the CDR3 is TGTGCCAGCAGCCCGCGCCAGGACAGGGGGTTTTTTAGCACAGATACGCAGTATTTT. It is translated as CASSPRQDRGFFSTDTQYF.

The V call is TRBV9, the J call TRBJ2-3, with 10 bases lining up with TRBD2. Losses at the gene ends were 3 bases for V and 2 bases for J; bases not matched to a gene: 6. The CDR3 is 16 amino acids. Germline assignment: CDR1 SGDLS and CDR2 YYNGEE. CDR3 residues: CASSAGLAIDTDTQYF. The CDR3 coding sequence is TGTGCCAGCAGCGCGGGACTAGCGATAGACACAGATACGCAGTATTTT.

CDR3 nucleotide sequence: TGTGCCAGCAGGGCCCGACTAGCGGTTGACTACGAGCAGTACTTC. Its translation: CASRARLAVDYEQYF. The V call is TRBV2, the J call TRBJ2-7; 9 bases are a match to TRBD2. The CDR3 contains 15 residues. The germline CDR1 and CDR2 sequences are SNHLY and FYNNEI. V was pared by 6 bases and J by 3 bases, with 9 bases of the junction left unmatched.

The chain employs TRBV6-4 and TRBJ2-7, with 11 bases matching TRBD2. The CDR3 covers 15 residues. Per germline, CDR1 MRHNA and CDR2 SNTAGT. After removal of 8 bases from V and 0 bases from J, the junction contained 6 bases not matched to a gene. As DNA, the CDR3 is TGTGCCAGCCGTAAACTAGCGGGGGACTCCTACGAGCAGTACTTC. This codes for CASRKLAGDSYEQYF.

The chain is built from TRBV28 and TRBJ2-1; TRBD1 matches at 8 bases. Trimming took 2 bases from V and 8 from J; bases not matched to a gene: 5. The CDR3 consists of 14 residues. Germline CDR1 is MDHEN and CDR2 is SYDVKM. CDR3 residues: CASSLMDREYEQFF. The DNA for the CDR3 is TGTGCCAGCAGTTTAATGGACAGGGAATATGAGCAGTTCTTC.

The J gene is TRBJ2-7, the V gene TRBV6-1; 11 bases agree with TRBD2. The CDR3 consists of 19 residues. J was trimmed by 7 bases and V by 0 bases; bases with no gene match: 17. Germline lookup yields CDR1 MNHNS and CDR2 SASEGT. The CDR3 loop reads CASSEACELAGVSGCEQYF. As DNA, the CDR3 is TGTGCCAGCAGTGAAGCGTGCGAACTAGCGGGAGTCTCTGGTTGTGAGCAGTACTTC.

V gene TRBV2 combines with J gene TRBJ2-7; D is perhaps TRBD2 (5 bases). V dropped 7 bases and J dropped 6 bases, with 19 bases sitting between them. The CDR3 extends over 14 amino acids. Germline V gene lookup returns CDR1 SNHLY and CDR2 FYNNEI. This CDR3 reads CASTSARGLVEQYF. The CDR3 DNA sequence: TGTGCCAGCACCTCAGCCCGGGGTTTGGTCGAGCAGTACTTC. Using reference TRBV2 and TRBJ2-7 for the parts outside the CDR3, the full variable domain is EPEVTQTPSHQVTQMGQEVILRCVPISNHLYFYWYRQILGQKVEFLVSFYNNEISEKSEIFDDQFSVERPDGSNFTLKIRSTKLEDSAMYFCASTSARGLVEQYFGPGTRLTVT.

The rearrangement uses TRBV18 and TRBJ2-6, with 8 bases identical to TRBD1. CDR1 is KGHSH and CDR2 is LQKENI in the germline V gene. There are 16 residues in the CDR3. V shed 3 bases and J 4 bases; nucleotides not matched to a gene: 5. CDR3 DNA sequence: TGTGCCAGCTCACCGACAGGGGCGACCGGGGCCAACGTCCTGACTTTC. Translation: CASSPTGATGANVLTF.

This clone was counted between two and nine times. This chain connects TRBV18 to TRBJ1-2, with D perhaps TRBD1 (5 bases). The V gene lost 3 bases and the J gene lost 7 bases, with 12 bases spanning the gap. The CDR3 sequence is 13 residues long. The V gene's germline CDR1 is KGHSH and CDR2 LQKENI. In nucleotides, the CDR3 is TGTGCCAGCTCACCTGACAGAGATCGTGGCTACACCTTC. Encoded protein: CASSPDRDRGYTF.

The J gene is TRBJ2-7, the V gene TRBV6-5; no clear D gene. Germline V lookup: CDR1 MNHEY, CDR2 SVGAGI. The CDR3 has 14 amino acids. V was clipped by 7 bases and J by 0 bases, with 13 bases between them. The DNA of the CDR3 is TGTGCCAGCACCCCGGTGGTCCACTCCTACGAGCAGTACTTC. Residues: CASTPVVHSYEQYF.

The genes are TRBV6-5 and TRBJ1-1; D is unresolved. Germline V lookup: CDR1 MNHEY, CDR2 SVGAGI. The CDR3 is 13 amino acids. V lost 6 bases, J lost 11 bases, and 19 bases lay in between. The CDR3 DNA follows: TGTGCCAGCAGCCGAACGATCGGAGCCGGGGCTTTCTTT. Its protein is CASSRTIGAGAFF.

The table lists this clone with a count of one. The chain carries TRBV5-5 and TRBJ1-5; 7 bases line up with TRBD1. The CDR3 extends over 16 amino acids. Germline V gene sequence: CDR1 SGHKS, CDR2 YYEKEE (reference sequence). With 1 base clipped from V and 6 bases from J, the junction kept 10 bases outside the gene matches. The CDR3 reads CASSLIFAGGRQPQHF. The CDR3 DNA reads TGTGCCAGCAGCTTGATTTTTGCAGGGGGGCGTCAGCCCCAGCATTTT.

The CDR3 DNA reads TGTGCCAGCGCCGGACACCTTTATGGCTACACCTTC. It yields the protein CASAGHLYGYTF. The rearrangement uses TRBV28 and TRBJ1-2; the D gene is possibly TRBD1 (5 bases). CDR1 is MDHEN, CDR2 SYDVKM, per germline. CDR3 length: 12 residues. With 8 bases removed from V and 5 bases from J, the gap between germline ends came to 12 bases.

The chain carries TRBV11-2 and TRBJ2-3; perhaps TRBD2 as D (6 bases). There are 15 residues in the CDR3. Looked up from germline, CDR1 is SGHAT and CDR2 is FQNNGV. Trimming took off 4 bases at V and 1 base at J, with 12 bases between the two ends. CDR3 protein: CASSWVGTRTDTQYF. The CDR3 DNA sequence: TGTGCCAGCAGCTGGGTGGGGACTCGCACAGATACGCAGTATTTT.

The V and J genes are TRBV11-2 and TRBJ2-1, with 8 bases fitting TRBD2. Germline assignment: CDR1 SGHAT and CDR2 FQNNGV. The ends lost 4 bases at V and 7 bases at J; junction bases unmatched: 9. The CDR3 extends over 15 amino acids. The CDR3, as DNA: TGTGCCAGCAGCTCTTCTTGGACTAGCTCAAATGAGCAGTTCTTC. Translating gives CASSSSWTSSNEQFF. Full variable domain (missing parts from reference TRBV11-2 and TRBJ2-1): EAGVAQSPRYKIIEKRQSVAFWCNPISGHATLYWYQQILGQGPKLLIQFQNNGVVDDSQLPKDRFSAERLKGVDSTLKIQPAKLEDSAVYLCASSSSWTSSNEQFFGPGTRLTVL.

This clone was seen just once. The chain couples TRBV4-2 to TRBJ2-7, with D perhaps matching TRBD1 (6 bases). The CDR3 is 13 residues long. The germline CDR1 and CDR2 sequences are LGHNA and YNFKEQ. The V gene lost 5 bases and the J gene lost 3 bases, with 11 bases spanning the gap. DNA for the CDR3: TGTGCCAGCAGCACCCAGGACAGCTACGAGCAGTACTTC. It translates to CASSTQDSYEQYF.

The rearrangement links TRBV5-6 to TRBJ2-5; D not certain. Germline CDR1 reads SGHDT; CDR2 reads YYEEEE. Trimming cost V 0 bases and J 2 bases, with 8 bases left between them. The CDR3 length is 14 residues. CDR3 sequence reads: CASSLVVTQETQYF. In DNA form, the CDR3 reads TGTGCCAGCAGCTTGGTGGTGACTCAAGAGACCCAGTACTTC.

The chain links TRBV7-2 to TRBJ2-3, with D possibly being TRBD2 (6 bases). The V end lost 4 bases, the J end lost 5 bases, and 10 bases lay between the germline ends. Germline V gene data show CDR1 as SGHTA and CDR2 as FQGNSA. The CDR3 contains 13 residues. The CDR3 coding sequence is TGTGCCAGCAGCTACATGGGGGGAGATACGCAGTATTTT. Translated: CASSYMGGDTQYF. The whole variable domain, remainder taken from reference TRBV7-2 and TRBJ2-3, is GAGVSQSPSNKVTEKGKDVELRCDPISGHTALYWYRQSLGQGLEFLIYFQGNSAPDKSGLPSDRFSAERTGGSVSTLTIQRTQQEDSAVYLCASSYMGGDTQYFGPGTRLTVL.

The chain couples TRBV6-2 or TRBV6-3 to TRBJ2-2; 12 positions agree with TRBD2. J lost 2 bases, V lost 4 bases, and 8 bases had no gene match. The CDR3 sequence is 18 residues long. The germline CDR1 and CDR2 sequences are MNHEY and SVGEGT. The CDR3: CASSSLGLAGINTGELFF. For the CDR3, the DNA is TGTGCCAGCAGTTCGCTCGGACTAGCGGGAATAAACACCGGGGAGCTGTTTTTT.

The chain links TRBV24-1 to TRBJ2-1; maybe TRBD2 (6 bases). Germline V CDR1 and CDR2: KGHDR, SFDVKD. The CDR3 spans 18 residues. V lost 11 bases and J lost 8, with 33 bases in between. This CDR3 is CAMLLGGRPLDLDHEQFF. The CDR3 nucleotides read TGTGCCATGCTATTGGGGGGTCGCCCGTTGGACCTGGACCATGAGCAGTTCTTC.

This chain links TRBV4-1 with TRBJ2-3; 12 bases match TRBD2. Trimming cost V 3 bases and J 1 base; bases outside gene matches: 11. This CDR3 is 19 amino acids long. CDR1 and CDR2 (germline): MGHRA, YSYEKL. CDR3 DNA: TGCGCCAGCAGCCAGGACACTAGCGGGAGGCTCGCGGGCACAGATACGCAGTATTTT. It encodes CASSQDTSGRLAGTDTQYF.

V and J are TRBV5-6 and TRBJ1-2; maybe TRBD1 (5 bases). CDR3 length: 16 amino acids. Per the germline V gene, CDR1 is SGHDT and CDR2 is YYEEEE. V was shortened by 4 bases and J by 4 bases, with 20 bases between the two germline ends. The CDR3 loop is CASSPVGGTVGYGYTF. CDR3 coding DNA: TGTGCCAGCAGCCCCGTAGGAGGGACGGTAGGCTATGGCTACACCTTC.

The chain combines TRBV5-4 with TRBJ1-2, with TRBD1 as a possible D gene (5 bases). Germline lookup yields CDR1 SGHNT and CDR2 YYREEE (reference sequence). The CDR3 extends over 14 amino acids. V was trimmed by 0 bases and J by 7 bases, leaving 13 bases between them. The DNA of the CDR3 is TGTGCCAGCAGCTTGGAGTCAGGGCCCGTTGGCTACACCTTC. Translation gives CASSLESGPVGYTF.

The rearrangement links TRBV24-1 to TRBJ2-7, with TRBD2 matching over 10 bases. The CDR3 extends over 14 amino acids. Trimming took 12 bases from V and 0 from J; bases not matched to a gene: 7. The germline gives CDR1 KGHDR, CDR2 SFDVKD. CDR3 sequence: CAPGSGRASYEQYF. The DNA of the CDR3 is TGTGCCCCGGGGAGCGGGAGGGCCTCCTACGAGCAGTACTTC.

This clone was observed once. V usage is TRBV7-9 and J usage is TRBJ1-4, with D possibly TRBD1 on 5 matching bases. V was shortened by 1 base and J by 5 bases, with 20 bases between the two germline ends. The germline V gene encodes CDR1 SEHNR and CDR2 FQNEAQ (reference sequence). The CDR3 runs 18 residues. In DNA, the CDR3 is TGTGCCAGCAGCTTAGGGGATTGGGTAGGGGACTACAATGAAAAACTGTTTTTT. It specifies CASSLGDWVGDYNEKLFF.

This chain connects TRBV20-1 to TRBJ2-5, with a weak D call TRBD2 (6 bases). The V and J ends lost 5 bases and 9 bases respectively, with 10 bases between them. The length of the CDR3 is 10 residues. Germline CDR1 DFQATT, CDR2 SNEGSKA (reference sequence). Written as DNA, the CDR3 is TGCAGTGCTCTATCGGGGGCCCAGTACTTC. Translation: CSALSGAQYF.

This clone was counted a single time. V is TRBV28 and J is TRBJ2-7; TRBD2 matches 16 bases. V lost 6 bases, J lost 5 bases, and 10 bases stayed unmatched. There are 17 residues in the CDR3. In germline, CDR1 is MDHEN, CDR2 SYDVKM. Here the CDR3 reads CASSTGLAGGPLNEQYF. CDR3 sequence (DNA): TGTGCCAGCAGCACGGGACTAGCGGGAGGGCCGTTGAACGAGCAGTACTTC.